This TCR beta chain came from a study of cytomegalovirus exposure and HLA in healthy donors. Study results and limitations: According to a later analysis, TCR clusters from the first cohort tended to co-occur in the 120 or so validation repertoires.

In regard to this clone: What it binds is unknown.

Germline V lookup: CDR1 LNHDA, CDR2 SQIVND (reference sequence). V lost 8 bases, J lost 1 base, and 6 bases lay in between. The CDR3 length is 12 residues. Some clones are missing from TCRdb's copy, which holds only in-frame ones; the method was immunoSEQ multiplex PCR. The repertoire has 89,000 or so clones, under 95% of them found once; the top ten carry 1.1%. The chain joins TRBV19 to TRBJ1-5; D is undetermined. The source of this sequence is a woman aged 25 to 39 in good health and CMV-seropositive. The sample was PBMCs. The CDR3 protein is CASRGSNQPQHF. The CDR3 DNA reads TGTGCCAGTCGAGGGAGCAATCAGCCCCAGCATTTT.